Shown below are 24 T cell receptor beta chains from a single sample sequenced in a study of blood T cell repertoires in COVID-19. Clones were read by immunoSEQ multiplex PCR, and TCRdb kept only the in-frame ones, dropping some. The data contain some 70,000 clones, 83% of them seen just once; the ten biggest clones take up around two fifths. Specimen: peripheral blood. The receptors were sampled from an elderly man with acute or convalescent COVID-19.

The chain combines TRBV4-1 with TRBJ1-1; 9 nucleotides agree with TRBD1. The length of the CDR3 is 16 residues. Germline trimming cut 5 bases from V and 1 base from J; bases unmatched to any gene: 8. From germline, CDR1 is MGHRA and CDR2 YSYEKL. The CDR3 loop reads CASSKGQGNENTEAFF. Here the CDR3 DNA reads TGCGCCAGCAGCAAGGGACAGGGCAACGAGAACACTGAAGCTTTCTTT.

This chain joins TRBV6-5 and TRBJ1-2; D is unresolved. The CDR3 covers 13 residues. Germline V gives CDR1 MNHEY, CDR2 SVGAGI. V lost 1 base, J lost 4 bases, and 7 bases lay in between. The chain's CDR3 is CASSYFSSYGYTF. The CDR3 nucleotides are TGTGCCAGCAGTTACTTCTCTAGCTATGGCTACACCTTC.

The chain carries TRBV5-6 and TRBJ2-3; TRBD1 is a possible D gene (6 bases). The ends were cut back, 1 base at V and 2 bases at J, with 11 bases in the middle. The CDR3 has 15 amino acids. The V gene's germline CDR1 is SGHDT and CDR2 YYEEEE. The DNA for the CDR3 is TGTGCCAGCAGCTTGAACAGGGCCTACACAGATACGCAGTATTTT. It translates to CASSLNRAYTDTQYF. Using reference TRBV5-6 and TRBJ2-3 for the parts outside the CDR3, the full variable domain is DAGVTQSPTHLIKTRGQQVTLRCSPKSGHDTVSWYQQALGQGPQFIFQYYEEEERQRGNFPDRFSGHQFPNYSSELNVNALLLGDSALYLCASSLNRAYTDTQYFGPGTRLTVL.

The chain joins TRBV2 to TRBJ2-3, with 13 bases matching TRBD2. Germline loops: CDR1 SNHLY, CDR2 FYNNEI. This CDR3 comprises 15 residues. J lost 7 bases, V lost 6 bases, and 7 bases had no gene match. CDR3 DNA sequence: TGTGCCAGCAGCTCTACTAGCGGGGGGGCGAATACGCAGTATTTT. This translates into CASSSTSGGANTQYF. The complete variable domain, with remaining parts taken from reference TRBV2 and TRBJ2-3, reads EPEVTQTPSHQVTQMGQEVILRCVPISNHLYFYWYRQILGQKVEFLVSFYNNEISEKSEIFDDQFSVERPDGSNFTLKIRSTKLEDSAMYFCASSSTSGGANTQYFGPGTRLTVL.

The rearrangement links TRBV5-4 to TRBJ1-1; D unclear. Trimming shortened V by 1 base and J by 4 bases, and 14 bases separated the two germline ends. The CDR3 has 15 amino acids. From germline, CDR1 is SGHNT and CDR2 YYREEE (reference sequence). Here the CDR3 DNA reads TGTGCCAGCAGCTTGATCACGGGAACGATCACTGAAGCTTTCTTT. Amino acid sequence: CASSLITGTITEAFF.

The V gene is TRBV18, the J gene TRBJ1-6, with D maybe TRBD1 (5 bases). The CDR3 consists of 16 residues. Germline assignment: CDR1 KGHSH and CDR2 LQKENI. Trimming took 3 bases from V and 7 from J, leaving 16 bases between them. The DNA of the CDR3 is TGTGCCAGCTCACCTTACAGGCTCGATGACAATTCACCCCTCCACTTT. Its translation: CASSPYRLDDNSPLHF.

This chain links TRBV10-3 with TRBJ2-7; TRBD2 agrees at 9 bases. The germline V gene has CDR1 ENHRY and CDR2 SYGVKD. Unmatched junction bases numbered 8, after V lost 8 bases and J lost 6 bases. CDR3 size: 13 residues. The DNA of the CDR3 is TGTGCCATCGGACTAGCGACCTTTTCCGAGCAGTACTTC. Translated, it gives CAIGLATFSEQYF.

This rearrangement joins TRBV7-2 to TRBJ2-7, with TRBD2 identical over 8 bases. The ends lost 5 bases at V and 5 bases at J; junction bases unmatched: 8. Germline CDR1 reads SGHTA; CDR2 reads FQGNSA. The CDR3 runs 14 residues. As DNA, the CDR3 is TGTGCCAGCAGCCCCCGGGGCGGGGGGAACGAGCAGTACTTC. This gives the protein CASSPRGGGNEQYF.

This sequence joins TRBV28 and TRBJ1-2; possibly TRBD1 for D (6 bases). Germline V gene data show CDR1 as MDHEN and CDR2 as SYDVKM. The germline V and J ends were trimmed by 6 bases and 2 bases, with 19 bases remaining between them. The CDR3 spans 16 residues. The CDR3 nucleotides read TGTGCCAGCAGACACACATATCACAGGGTAAACTATGGCTACACCTTC. As protein: CASRHTYHRVNYGYTF.

The V and J genes are TRBV5-1 and TRBJ1-4; D is perhaps TRBD1 (5 bases). Trimming stripped 3 bases from V and 7 bases from J, with 16 bases between. CDR1 and CDR2 (germline): SGHRS, YFSETQ. The CDR3 contains 15 residues. This CDR3 is CASSYGGGMGEKLFF. CDR3 sequence (DNA): TGCGCCAGCAGCTACGGCGGGGGGATGGGTGAAAAACTGTTTTTT.

This rearrangement joins TRBV5-1 to TRBJ2-1, with D possibly matching TRBD2 (6 bases). Germline CDR1 is SGHRS and CDR2 is YFSETQ. This CDR3 region has 15 residues. V was trimmed by 4 bases and J by 0 bases, leaving 11 bases between them. CDR3 in amino acids: CASSRSGDSYNEQFF. Here the CDR3 DNA reads TGCGCCAGCAGCCGCTCGGGGGACTCCTACAATGAGCAGTTCTTC.

This chain joins TRBV19 and TRBJ2-7; 8 positions agree with TRBD1. The CDR3 loop spans 14 amino acids. The ends lost 5 bases at V and 1 base at J; junction bases unmatched: 4. Germline loops: CDR1 LNHDA, CDR2 SQIVND (reference sequence). CDR3 region: CASSRDRRSYEQYF. CDR3 DNA: TGTGCCAGTAGTCGGGACAGGAGATCCTACGAGCAGTACTTC.

This clone was picked up one time. This chain joins TRBV7-9 and TRBJ1-2; 7 nucleotides match TRBD1. V lost 5 bases, J lost 5 bases, and 11 bases stayed unmatched. CDR3 length equals 15 residues. Germline loops: CDR1 SEHNR, CDR2 FQNEAQ (reference sequence). CDR3 sequence (DNA): TGTGCCAGCAGCCGGGGACAAGGGGGCTTATATGGCTACACCTTC. This encodes CASSRGQGGLYGYTF.

This sequence joins TRBV28 and TRBJ1-2; D call uncertain. Germline V gene sequence: CDR1 MDHEN, CDR2 SYDVKM. Trimming removed 7 bases at V and 1 base at J, with 7 bases between. The CDR3 covers 12 residues. The DNA for the CDR3 is TGTGCCAGCACCTCAGATAACTATGGCTACACCTTC. This sequence encodes CASTSDNYGYTF.

This clone was detected only a few times. The gene calls are TRBV14 and TRBJ1-6, with D uncertain. Germline CDR1 and CDR2: SGHDN and FVKESK. Trimming removed 0 bases from V and 8 bases from J, with 14 bases in between. The CDR3 extends over 16 amino acids. The CDR3 DNA reads TGTGCCAGCAGCCAAGATCTTGTCTTGAGGGATTCACCCCTCCACTTT. It translates to CASSQDLVLRDSPLHF.

The chain combines TRBV6-2 or TRBV6-3 with TRBJ2-1; 10 bases fit TRBD2. With 4 bases clipped from V and 0 bases from J, the junction kept 6 bases outside the gene matches. CDR1 and CDR2 (germline): MNHEY, SVGEGT. This CDR3 contains 17 residues. Here the CDR3 DNA reads TGTGCCAGCAGTTCAAGCGGGGGGGCCGGCTCCTACAATGAGCAGTTCTTC. It encodes CASSSSGGAGSYNEQFF.

V is TRBV9 and J is TRBJ1-2; 9 bases are a match to TRBD1. The germline V gene has CDR1 SGDLS and CDR2 YYNGEE. CDR3 length: 14 residues. J gave up 2 bases and V 7 bases, and 6 bases lay outside the gene matches. The CDR3 coding sequence is TGTGCCAGCGGTGGACAGGGGAAGAACTATGGCTACACCTTC. Its translation: CASGGQGKNYGYTF. Combining the CDR3 with reference TRBV9 and TRBJ1-2 gives the whole variable domain DSGVTQTPKHLITATGQRVTLRCSPRSGDLSVYWYQQSLDQGLQFLIQYYNGEERAKGNILERFSAQQFPDLHSELNLSSLELGDSALYFCASGGQGKNYGYTFGSGTRLTVV.

The V call is TRBV18, the J call TRBJ2-5; tentatively, D is TRBD1 (5 bases). Trimming took 3 bases from V and 1 from J, leaving 9 bases between them. Germline V lookup: CDR1 KGHSH, CDR2 LQKENI. The CDR3 sequence is 14 residues long. CDR3: CASSPNDSQETQYF. In DNA, the CDR3 is TGTGCCAGCTCACCCAACGACAGCCAAGAGACCCAGTACTTC.

J is TRBJ1-3 and V is TRBV18; D is perhaps TRBD1 (5 bases). CDR3 size: 15 residues. The germline V gene has CDR1 KGHSH and CDR2 LQKENI. The V end was cut by 3 bases, the J end by 2 bases, with 11 bases between. For the CDR3, the DNA is TGTGCCAGCTCACCCGACAGCCCCCCTGGAAACACCATATATTTT. Encoded protein: CASSPDSPPGNTIYF.

The chain joins TRBV27 to TRBJ1-5; no definite D call. Trimming left V 1 base short and J 3 bases short, with 13 bases between. The CDR3 extends over 16 amino acids. The germline CDR1 and CDR2 sequences are MNHEY and SMNVEV (reference sequence). The CDR3 loop reads CASSLYGVVTNQPQHF. Written as DNA, the CDR3 is TGTGCCAGCAGTTTATACGGGGTAGTCACCAATCAGCCCCAGCATTTT.

V gene TRBV19 combines with J gene TRBJ2-7; D possibly corresponds to TRBD1 (6 bases). This CDR3 has 14 residues. The V gene lost 4 bases and the J gene lost 3 bases, with 13 bases spanning the gap. The V gene's germline CDR1 is LNHDA and CDR2 SQIVND (reference sequence). The CDR3: CASSSHRDFYEQYF. The DNA for the CDR3 is TGTGCCAGTAGTAGCCACAGGGATTTCTACGAGCAGTACTTC.

The chain employs TRBV6-5 and TRBJ1-3, with 8 bases fitting TRBD1. The CDR3 has 14 amino acids. V lost 5 bases, J lost 6 bases, and 6 bases stayed unmatched. CDR1 is MNHEY and CDR2 is SVGAGI in the germline V gene. CDR3 in amino acids: CASSPDRGLNTIYF. The CDR3 bases are TGTGCCAGCAGTCCCGACAGGGGTTTAAACACCATATATTTT.

In this sample, this clone turned up a few times. This chain joins TRBV18 and TRBJ1-1; possible D gene TRBD1, 5 bases. The CDR3 extends over 15 amino acids. Germline V gene data show CDR1 as KGHSH and CDR2 as LQKENI. The germline V and J ends were trimmed by 2 bases and 2 bases, with 12 bases remaining between them. The CDR3 region has the DNA TGTGCCAGCTCACCAGGGGCCTCATTTAACACTGAAGCTTTCTTT. Residues: CASSPGASFNTEAFF.

The chain couples TRBV6-5 to TRBJ2-1; 9 bases fit TRBD2. This CDR3 comprises 16 residues. V trimming: 0 bases; J trimming: 5 bases; junction bases outside the gene matches: 5. Germline CDR1 and CDR2: MNHEY and SVGAGI. CDR3 DNA: TGTGCCAGCAGTTACTCGGCCCAGCGGGGGGACAATGAGCAGTTCTTC. It encodes CASSYSAQRGDNEQFF.